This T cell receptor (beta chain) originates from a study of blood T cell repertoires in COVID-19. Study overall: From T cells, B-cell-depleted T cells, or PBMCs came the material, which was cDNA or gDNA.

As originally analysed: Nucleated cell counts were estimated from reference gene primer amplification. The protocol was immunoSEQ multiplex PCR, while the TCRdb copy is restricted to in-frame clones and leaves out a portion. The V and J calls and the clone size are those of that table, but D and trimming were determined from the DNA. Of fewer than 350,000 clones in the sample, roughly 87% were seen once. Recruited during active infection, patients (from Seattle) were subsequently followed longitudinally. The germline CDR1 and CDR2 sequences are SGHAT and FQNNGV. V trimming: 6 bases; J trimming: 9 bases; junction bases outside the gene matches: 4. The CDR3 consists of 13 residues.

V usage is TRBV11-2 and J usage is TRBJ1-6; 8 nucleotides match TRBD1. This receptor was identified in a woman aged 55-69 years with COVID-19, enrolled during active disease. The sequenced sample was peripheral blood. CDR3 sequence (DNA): TGTGCCAGCAGACGGACAGGGAGTTCACCCCTCCACTTT. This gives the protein CASRRTGSSPLHF.